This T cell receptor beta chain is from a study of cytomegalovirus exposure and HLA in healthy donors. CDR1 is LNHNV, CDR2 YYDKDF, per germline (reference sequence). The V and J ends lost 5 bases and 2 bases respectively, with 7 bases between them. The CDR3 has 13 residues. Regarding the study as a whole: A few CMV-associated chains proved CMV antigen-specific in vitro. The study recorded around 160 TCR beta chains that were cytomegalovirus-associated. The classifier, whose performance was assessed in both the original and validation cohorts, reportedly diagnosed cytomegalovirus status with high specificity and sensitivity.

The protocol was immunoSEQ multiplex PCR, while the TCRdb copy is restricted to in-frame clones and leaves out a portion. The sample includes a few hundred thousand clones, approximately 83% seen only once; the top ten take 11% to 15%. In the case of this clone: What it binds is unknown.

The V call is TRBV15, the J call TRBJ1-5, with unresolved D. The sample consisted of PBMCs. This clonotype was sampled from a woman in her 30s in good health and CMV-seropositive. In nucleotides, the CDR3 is TGTGCCACCAGCTCCCCGGGCAATCAGCCCCAGCATTTT. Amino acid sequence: CATSSPGNQPQHF.